A single sample is the source of the 23 T cell receptor beta chains below, sequenced in a study of cytomegalovirus exposure and HLA in healthy donors. In the PCR, 60 Vbeta and 13 Jbeta primers were used. Data came from immunoSEQ multiplex PCR; TCRdb stores just in-frame clones and leaves some out. The data hold 190,000 or so clones, with 82% observed a single time. The sample taken for sequencing was PBMCs. The receptor source for this set is a boy aged 2 to 10 in good health and CMV-seronegative.

The chain combines TRBV6-4 with TRBJ1-5, with a tentative D call TRBD1 (5 bases). The CDR3 runs 17 residues. The V gene lost 4 bases and the J gene lost 2 bases, with 18 bases spanning the gap. CDR1 and CDR2 from the germline V gene are MRHNA and SNTAGT. The CDR3 DNA is TGTGCCAGCAGTGGAGACCCGGGAGGGGATGGCAATCAGCCCCAGCATTTT. Its protein product is CASSGDPGGDGNQPQHF.

This clone occurred a few times. This chain connects TRBV11-1 to TRBJ1-1, with 10 positions matching TRBD1. Unmatched junction bases numbered 8, after V lost 5 bases and J lost 5 bases. Germline lookup yields CDR1 SGHAT and CDR2 FQDESV (reference sequence). The CDR3 length is 15 residues. CDR3 loop: CASSARQGAGTEAFF. The CDR3 bases are TGTGCCAGCAGCGCCAGACAGGGGGCGGGTACTGAAGCTTTCTTT.

The chain has TRBV7-2 and TRBJ2-5; 10 bases are a match to TRBD2. Germline lookup yields CDR1 SGHTA and CDR2 FQGNSA. V lost 3 bases to trimming and J lost 4 bases; unmatched junction nucleotides: 5. There are 15 residues in the CDR3. CDR3 bases: TGTGCCAGCAGCTTGGAGCGGGGGGGCCGAGAGACCCAGTACTTC. Its translation: CASSLERGGRETQYF.

The gene calls are TRBV27 and TRBJ1-6, with 7 bases aligning to TRBD1. J lost 10 bases, V lost 2 bases, and 5 bases had no gene match. CDR1 is MNHEY, CDR2 SMNVEV, per germline (reference sequence). The CDR3 is made up of 14 amino acids. CDR3 sequence: CASSLDRALSPLHF. Here the CDR3 DNA reads TGTGCCAGCAGTTTAGACAGGGCTTTATCACCCCTCCACTTT.

This clone showed up just a few times. The chain carries TRBV5-8 and TRBJ1-4; D unresolved. V gave up 2 bases and J gave up 6 bases, with 11 bases separating them. CDR1 and CDR2 from the germline V gene are SGHTS and YDEGEE. This CDR3 is 14 amino acids long. CDR3 nucleotides: TGTGCCAGCAGCTTAAATTCCTTTCATGAAAAACTGTTTTTT. Translating gives CASSLNSFHEKLFF.

This chain connects TRBV19 to TRBJ1-1, with TRBD1 matching over 7 bases. CDR1 and CDR2 (germline): LNHDA, SQIVND (reference sequence). With V trimmed by 5 bases and J by 0 bases, 12 bases remained unmatched. This CDR3 contains 17 residues. The CDR3 spells CASSGGQTPLLNTEAFF. CDR3 DNA: TGTGCCAGTAGTGGGGGACAGACTCCCCTTTTGAACACTGAAGCTTTCTTT.

The chain employs TRBV10-1 and TRBJ2-1, with TRBD1 matching 9 bases. The CDR3 consists of 19 residues. Germline CDR1 is WNHNN and CDR2 is SYGVQD (reference sequence). V gave up 6 bases and J gave up 4 bases; unmatched junction bases: 19. This chain's CDR3 is CASSSGTGPLSESYNEQFF. CDR3 coding DNA: TGCGCCAGCAGCTCCGGGACAGGGCCTTTGTCTGAGAGTTACAATGAGCAGTTCTTC.

The chain recombines TRBV27 with TRBJ1-1; possible D gene TRBD1, 5 bases. Germline CDR1 MNHEY, CDR2 SMNVEV (reference sequence). The ends were cut back, 2 bases at V and 1 base at J, with 5 bases in the middle. The length of the CDR3 is 13 residues. The CDR3 sequence: CASSLGQNTEAFF. CDR3 DNA: TGTGCCAGCAGTTTAGGACAGAACACTGAAGCTTTCTTT.

The rearrangement joins TRBV5-1 to TRBJ1-2, with D possibly matching TRBD1 (6 bases). The CDR3 spans 15 residues. Germline V gives CDR1 SGHRS, CDR2 YFSETQ. V was trimmed by 2 bases and J by 0 bases, leaving 11 bases between them. This CDR3 reads CASSFRTDSNYGYTF. CDR3 sequence (DNA): TGCGCCAGCAGCTTCCGGACAGACTCTAACTATGGCTACACCTTC.

V gene TRBV6-6 combines with J gene TRBJ2-1; 9 bases map to TRBD2. CDR3 size: 15 residues. With 8 bases clipped from V and 8 bases from J, the junction kept 13 bases outside the gene matches. Per germline, CDR1 MNHNY and CDR2 SVGAGI (reference sequence). In DNA form, the CDR3 reads TGTGCCAGCGGGCCCTTAGCGGGGGAACTCCATGAGCAGTTCTTC. Amino acid sequence: CASGPLAGELHEQFF.

V usage is TRBV7-6 and J usage is TRBJ2-4, with 11 bases aligning to TRBD2. Germline CDR1 SGHVS, CDR2 FNYEAQ. The CDR3 runs 16 residues. The trim removed 5 bases at V and 9 bases at J, leaving 12 bases unmatched. The CDR3 DNA reads as TGTGCCAGCAGCCCATTTAGCGGGGGGGCCGAGGGCATTCAGTACTTC. Its translation: CASSPFSGGAEGIQYF.

This clone was recorded once. The V call is TRBV7-2, the J call TRBJ1-5; 7 bases map to TRBD1. Germline loops: CDR1 SGHTA, CDR2 FQGNSA. J gave up 10 bases and V 1 base, and 10 bases lay outside the gene matches. The CDR3 consists of 15 residues. The CDR3 coding sequence is TGTGCCAGCAGCTTAGGTGGGACAGCAAACAATCCCCAGCATTTT. The encoded protein is CASSLGGTANNPQHF.

There are a few counts of this clone. This sequence joins TRBV29-1 and TRBJ2-5; D is possibly TRBD1 (5 bases). Deletions cut 6 bases from V and 3 bases from J, with 8 bases between. The CDR3 has 11 residues. Germline V gene lookup returns CDR1 SQVTM and CDR2 ANQGSEA. This CDR3 is CSVTTEETQYF. The DNA for the CDR3 is TGCAGCGTAACGACAGAAGAGACCCAGTACTTC.

This chain links TRBV6-6 with TRBJ1-2; D is unclear. CDR3 length: 13 amino acids. V lost 5 bases, J lost 2 bases, and 9 bases lay in between. The germline V gene has CDR1 MNHNY and CDR2 SVGAGI (reference sequence). This CDR3 is CASSAPENYGYTF. DNA for the CDR3: TGTGCCAGCAGTGCCCCAGAAAACTATGGCTACACCTTC.

The rearrangement uses TRBV19 and TRBJ1-1; D remains unclear. V was pared by 8 bases and J by 8 bases, with 6 bases between. CDR1 is LNHDA and CDR2 is SQIVND in the germline V gene (reference sequence). The CDR3 is 9 residues long. The CDR3 sequence: CASGREAFF. The CDR3 DNA is TGTGCCAGTGGGAGAGAAGCTTTCTTT.

This chain links TRBV5-1 with TRBJ2-5; 11 bases fit TRBD2. Germline CDR1 and CDR2: SGHRS and YFSETQ. The CDR3 loop spans 20 amino acids. Trimming cost V 4 bases and J 5 bases; bases outside gene matches: 22. The CDR3 spells CASSGDALAGGPYETETQYF. The CDR3 nucleotides are TGCGCCAGCAGCGGAGATGCGCTAGCGGGGGGTCCCTACGAGACGGAGACCCAGTACTTC.

The chain is built from TRBV9 and TRBJ2-3; 7 nucleotides line up with TRBD2. The CDR3 extends over 14 amino acids. Trimming removed 2 bases from V and 4 bases from J; junction bases left unmatched: 4. Germline values: CDR1 SGDLS, CDR2 YYNGEE. CDR3 sequence reads: CASSVGGNPDTQYF. The CDR3 coding sequence is TGTGCCAGCAGCGTCGGGGGGAACCCAGATACGCAGTATTTT.

This chain joins TRBV4-2 and TRBJ2-5; D is unclear. Deletions cut 2 bases from V and 4 bases from J, with 23 bases between. CDR3 length: 18 amino acids. Germline V CDR1 and CDR2: LGHNA, YNFKEQ. This CDR3 is CASSQFSHPRLEPETQYF. DNA of the CDR3: TGTGCCAGCAGCCAATTCTCCCACCCTCGACTTGAACCAGAGACCCAGTACTTC.

This chain joins TRBV27 and TRBJ2-6; TRBD2 is a possible D gene (5 bases). Trimming pared 2 bases from V and 0 bases from J, leaving 8 bases between. The length of the CDR3 is 16 residues. Germline values: CDR1 MNHEY, CDR2 SMNVEV (reference sequence). CDR3 sequence: CASSLLGDSGANVLTF. The CDR3 region has the DNA TGTGCCAGCAGTTTACTGGGAGACTCTGGGGCCAACGTCCTGACTTTC.

This chain uses TRBV5-1 with TRBJ1-5, with D possibly being TRBD1 (5 bases). V was pared by 1 base and J by 5 bases, with 10 bases between. The CDR3 loop spans 14 amino acids. The germline gives CDR1 SGHRS, CDR2 YFSETQ. The CDR3 reads CASSLWLGHQPQHF. The CDR3 region has the DNA TGCGCCAGCAGCTTGTGGTTGGGGCATCAGCCCCAGCATTTT.

This clone was seen once. The gene calls are TRBV11-3 and TRBJ2-2; possibly TRBD1 for D (6 bases). CDR1 and CDR2 from the germline V gene are SGHNT and YENEEA. Trimming stripped 3 bases from V and 4 bases from J, with 9 bases between. The CDR3 runs to 14 residues. The CDR3 coding sequence is TGTGCCAGCAGCTTGGGGGCCATCACCGGGGAGCTGTTTTTT. Residues: CASSLGAITGELFF.

Only a few counts were recorded for this clone. This chain links TRBV10-3 with TRBJ2-5; a possible D gene is TRBD2 (5 bases). This CDR3 comprises 13 residues. V lost 3 bases to trimming and J lost 0 bases, with 5 bases between them. The germline V gene encodes CDR1 ENHRY and CDR2 SYGVKD. CDR3 nucleotide sequence: TGTGCCATCAGTGACGGGAACCAAGAGACCCAGTACTTC. It translates to CAISDGNQETQYF.

This clone occurred a few times. This chain links TRBV9 with TRBJ2-1; a possible D gene is TRBD1 (5 bases). Germline V gene data show CDR1 as SGDLS and CDR2 as YYNGEE. The CDR3 length is 15 residues. The V gene lost 4 bases and the J gene lost 5 bases, with 16 bases spanning the gap. In DNA form, the CDR3 reads TGTGCCAGCAGCCCCCGACAGCGTATCGACAATGAGCAGTTCTTC. Its translation: CASSPRQRIDNEQFF.